Included here is one TCR beta chain sequence, with context. This clone appeared a single time. Its antigen is still unknown. No base quality values were provided; no much bigger clone lies one nucleotide off. This entry comes from a study of shared T cell receptors in the human thymus (dated by TCRdb to the early 2020s). General notes on the study: The study examined how self-reactive, shared T-cell receptor alpha chains are generated in the human thymus.

Taken from the germline V gene (reference sequence), the CDR1 and CDR2 loops are LNHDA and SQIVND. Between the V and J ends, shortened by 8 bases and 9 bases respectively, the junction contains 26 bases. The CDR3 runs 16 amino acids, cysteine and phenylalanine included. Of all the DNA, just the CDR3 is kept, 48 bases in frame from base 1. Libraries came from the immunoSEQ multiplex PCR assay. Here the immuneACCESS table is served through TCRdb, limited to in-frame sequences with V and J called. Missing clones are a known gap in these copies; in checked studies unresolved V genes cover under half, and the rest lacks a known reason. The sample has more than 550,000 clones on record, over 75% of them singletons. The ten largest make up about 0.0094% of the sample. This sample was also put to use in a study of human thymus T cells. The second publication reports: The donors were immunologically healthy infants in Finland who had open corrective cardiac surgery for congenital heart defects. Thymus tissue was collected as surgical resects that were removed during corrective cardiac surgery. V and J gene segment usage appeared biased in both thymic and peripheral blood repertoires. The related research found that thymic TCR repertoires overlapped highly between unrelated individuals. The study characterized TCR alpha and beta repertoires from fewer than 10 infant thymus samples and a few related peripheral blood samples. Donor ages ranging from about 6 to 250 days were recorded, and a handful of male and a couple of female infants were included in the cohort. Thymocytes were freed from the tissue by mechanical means and kept at -70 degrees C as pellets of roughly 8.5-31 million cells. A QIAsymphony instrument was used to extract genomic DNA from the frozen cell pellets. The immunoSEQ multiplex PCR assay was used to amplify the TCRB and TCRAD loci from a standardized quantity of quality-controlled genomic DNA. The amplicons spanned the V(D)J region and were long enough to cover the CDR3 and allow V and J genes to be identified. Amplicon sequencing was performed on an Illumina platform through the commercial immunoSEQ service. Primer bias and sequencing errors were corrected as previously described, and TCRAD and TCRB definitions were based on the IMGT database. Repertoires were analysed with immunoSEQ Analyzer 3.0 and VDJTools, covering basic statistics, V/J segment usage, diversity estimates, rarefaction and pairwise overlap. Diversity was estimated using the Chao1, ChaoE, Efron-Thisted, Shannon and inverse Simpson indices, and was also estimated on datasets down-sampled to the size of the smallest sample. Repertoire overlap was assessed by strict matching of CDR3 nucleotide sequence, V gene and J gene, and clustering was done by Jaccard-based multidimensional scaling. On average, thymus samples gave about 750,000 unique TCRB clonotypes, whereas blood samples gave roughly 80,000.

This chain is built from TRBV19 and TRBJ1-5, and perhaps TRBD1 as D gene, on 6 matching bases. This sequence originates from a boy under three years old with a congenital heart defect. Donor details come from another sample of the same person, matched by shared clones. Sequencing was done on a sample of thymocytes. The nucleotide sequence reads as follows: TGTGCCAGTCATAAGGGGGAGCCAAGTAGAGGGGGGCCCCAGCATTTT. Its protein reads: CASHKGEPSRGGPQHF.